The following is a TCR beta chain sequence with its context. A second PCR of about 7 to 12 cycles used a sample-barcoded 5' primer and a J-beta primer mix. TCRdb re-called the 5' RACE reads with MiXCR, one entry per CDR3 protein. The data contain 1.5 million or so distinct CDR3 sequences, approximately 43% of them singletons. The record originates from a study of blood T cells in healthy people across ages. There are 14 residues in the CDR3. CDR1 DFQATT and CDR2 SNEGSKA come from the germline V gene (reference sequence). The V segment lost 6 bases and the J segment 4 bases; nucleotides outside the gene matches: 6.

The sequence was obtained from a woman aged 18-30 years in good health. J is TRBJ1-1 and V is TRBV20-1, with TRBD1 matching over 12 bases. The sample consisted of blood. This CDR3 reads CSARGTGGVTEAFF. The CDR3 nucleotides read TGCAGTGCCCGCGGGACAGGGGGCGTCACTGAAGCTTTCTTT.